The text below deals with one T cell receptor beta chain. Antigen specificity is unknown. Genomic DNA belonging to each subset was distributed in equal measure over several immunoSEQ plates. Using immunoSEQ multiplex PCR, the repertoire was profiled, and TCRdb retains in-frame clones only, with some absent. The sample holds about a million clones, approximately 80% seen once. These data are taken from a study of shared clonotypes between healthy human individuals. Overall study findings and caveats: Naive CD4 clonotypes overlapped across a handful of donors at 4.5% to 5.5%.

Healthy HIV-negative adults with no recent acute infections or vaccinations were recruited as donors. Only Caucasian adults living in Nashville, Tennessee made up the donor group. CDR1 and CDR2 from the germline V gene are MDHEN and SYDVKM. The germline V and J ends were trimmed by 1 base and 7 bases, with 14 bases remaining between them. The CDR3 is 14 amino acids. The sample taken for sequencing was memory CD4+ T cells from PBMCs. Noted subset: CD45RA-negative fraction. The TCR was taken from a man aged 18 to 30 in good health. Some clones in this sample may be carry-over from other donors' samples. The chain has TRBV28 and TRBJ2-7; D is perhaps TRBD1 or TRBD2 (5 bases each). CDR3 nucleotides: TGTGCCAGCAGTTTATTTGGGACGAACGGGGAGCAGTACTTC. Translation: CASSLFGTNGEQYF.